The clone carrying this T cell receptor beta chain was picked up many times. These data originate in a study of spatial heterogeneity in lung cancer. Background on the study: Beta-chain sequences consistently outnumbered alpha-chain sequences in detection. The average count in raw reads for each unique TCR and UMI combination exceeded eight appearances.

Noted time point: sample taken at primary tumor resection. Untreated early-stage non-small cell lung cancer patients, 55 to 85 in total, were the donors. The authors sequenced whole RNA from tumor, nontumor lung or frozen PBMC without sorting. The CDR3 is made up of 13 amino acids. The V end lost 2 bases, the J end lost 2 bases, and 7 bases lay between the germline ends. Germline values: CDR1 MNHNS, CDR2 SASEGT. TCRdb passed the 5' RACE reads through MiXCR, listing each CDR3 protein once. The table has 60,000 to 75,000 distinct CDR3 sequences, nearly 6.5% seen once. The sample in question was PBMCs, obtained at surgery. The V gene is TRBV6-1, the J gene TRBJ2-7; D uncertain. The sequence derives from a female donor with early-stage non-small cell lung cancer. DNA of the CDR3: TGTGCCAGCAGTGAAACGGGTCCCTACGAGCAGTACTTC. Translated, it gives CASSETGPYEQYF.